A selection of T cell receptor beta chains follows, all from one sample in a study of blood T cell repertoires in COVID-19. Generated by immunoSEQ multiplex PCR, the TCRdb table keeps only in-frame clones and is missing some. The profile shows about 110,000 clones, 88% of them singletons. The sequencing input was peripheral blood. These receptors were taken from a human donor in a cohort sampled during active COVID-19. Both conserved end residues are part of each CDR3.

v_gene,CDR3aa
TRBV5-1,CASTLVERQAEETQYF
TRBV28,CASRGGLETQYF
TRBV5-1,CASSRDLAADTQYF
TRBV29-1,CSAIDRDYGYTF
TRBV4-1,CASSQDEQRINIQYF
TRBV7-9,CASSLGQASYEQYF
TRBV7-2,CASSLPFNEQFF
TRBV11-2,CASSGRWAQSYEQYF
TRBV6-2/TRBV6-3,CASSYSVTEAFF
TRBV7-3,CASSSGGQGANEQFF
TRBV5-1,CATRRGSGDGYTF
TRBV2,CASSEGGLAGGYEQYF
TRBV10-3,CAGRGDLSQPQHF
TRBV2,CASRALAGSSDTQYF
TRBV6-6,CASSPRRGVAAYNEQFF
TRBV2,CASSDLELSEAFF
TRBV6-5,CASSYSWTLSYNEQFF
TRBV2,CATQDSTLSSSYEQYF
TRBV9,CASSILAGTTGELFF
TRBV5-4,CASSPEGTGDQPQHF
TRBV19,CATPGGTSILYSNQPQHF
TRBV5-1,CASRNLQGAGYTF
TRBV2,CASRTPVSGGTKETQYF
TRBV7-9,CASSNSQGDGYTF
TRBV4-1,CASSPDGSYGDTF
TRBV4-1,CASSSWGTSSGNTIYF
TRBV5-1,CASSLVRGNSYEQYF
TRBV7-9,CASSDPQGRHYGYTF
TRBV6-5,CASSYSRQGSGGYTF
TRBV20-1,CSASGPQVGAILNYGYTF
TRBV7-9,CASSPRTGHLYGYTF
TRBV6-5,CASSGTSGDQETQYF
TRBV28,CASHTRRGEPTTNEKLFF
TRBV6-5,CASSYTDNGQPQHF
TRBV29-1,CSAQGAFSGNTIYF
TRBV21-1,CASNTNPGTARNQPQHF
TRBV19,CASSMQTSGKDEQFF
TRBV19,CASSRLAGASYNEQFF
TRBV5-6,CASSYGTGPEAFF
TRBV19,CASSKTPEGRNTEAFF
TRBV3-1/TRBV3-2,CASSPRQGAKFYGYTF
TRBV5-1,CASSLLGTGGRNTEAFF